This section outlines one T cell receptor (beta chain) sequence together with its context. The record originates from a study of blood T cells in healthy people across ages. This CDR3 region has 14 residues. The trim removed 0 bases at V and 6 bases at J, leaving 1 base unmatched. CDR1 is SGDLS and CDR2 is YYNGEE in the germline V gene. Primers used in a second PCR of roughly 6 to 12 cycles were a sample-barcoded 5' primer and a J-beta primer mix. Via MiXCR, TCRdb re-called the 5' RACE reads, giving one row per CDR3 protein. The sample comprises fewer than 650,000 distinct CDR3 sequences, about 26% of which are singletons, and over 3.5% rests with the top ten. These data are also associated with another study on T cells of mothers and their children. That work contributes: It was observed that no persistent microchimeric T cell clones could be detected.

The clonotype comes from a boy between 2 and 10 years old in good health. Sequenced input: blood. The genes are TRBV9 and TRBJ1-3; 9 positions match TRBD1. The CDR3 DNA is TGTGCCAGCAGCGTAGAACAGGGGGCAAACACCATATATTTT. It encodes CASSVEQGANTIYF.